Sequencing of this TCR beta chain was carried out in a study of CD8+CD57+ T cells in acquired aplastic anemia. At the level of the study: Quantities of DNA derived from sorted CD4+ and CD8+ cells averaged approximately 3.5 ug. Study results and limitations: Statistical testing detected no significant gap in CD8+ Simpson's diversity between patients and controls. The study identified more than 25 CD8+ CDR3 sequences shared by patients and controls.

This clonotype was found many times. As yet, its antigen is unknown. For sequencing, patients were chosen who had shown expansion of CD8+CD57+ cells by flow cytometry. Sampling of blood occurred while the patients had still received no therapy. According to the study, genomic DNA was the template for TCR beta VDJ and CDR3 profiling. TCRdb reprocessed the reads via MiXCR and lists one record per CDR3 protein. This table holds 200,000 or so distinct CDR3 sequences, 40% to 55% found once. Looked up from germline, CDR1 is SGHDT and CDR2 is YYEEEE. The CDR3 is 12 residues long. Between the trimmed V and J ends, which lost 4 bases and 6 bases, there was a span of 11 bases.

Sequences were obtained from sorted CD4+, CD8+, or CD8+CD57+ T cells (not recorded which) from PBMCs. The sequence derives from a human donor with aplastic anemia. This chain joins TRBV5-6 and TRBJ2-7, with D uncertain. The CDR3 is CASSLASAEQYF. The CDR3 nucleotides read TGTGCCAGCAGCCTGGCCTCAGCCGAGCAGTACTTC. Using reference TRBV5-6 and TRBJ2-7 for the parts outside the CDR3, the full variable domain is DAGVTQSPTHLIKTRGQQVTLRCSPKSGHDTVSWYQQALGQGPQFIFQYYEEEERQRGNFPDRFSGHQFPNYSSELNVNALLLGDSALYLCASSLASAEQYFGPGTRLTVT.